Below are 29 T cell receptor beta chains sequenced from a single sample in a study of T cells expressing NK-cell markers. No DNA is given; TCRdb re-called the 5' RACE reads and lists each CDR3 protein once. The sample holds some 140,000 distinct CDR3 sequences. Sequencing was performed on blood T cells: a sorted CD56 or NKG2C T cell subset, CD4+ or CD8+ T cells, or bulk PBMC T cells (not recorded which). Every receptor here comes from a woman aged 50 to 65 in good health.

This chain connects TRBV3-1 to TRBJ1-2; TCRdb outputs TRBD1, but without DNA this stays unchecked. The CDR3 runs 16 residues. Germline V gene lookup returns CDR1 LGHDT and CDR2 YNNKEL (reference sequence). The CDR3 loop is CASSQGQLIGHYGYTF.

The V call is TRBV27, the J call TRBJ1-1; TCRdb returns TRBD1, unconfirmable since there is no DNA. This CDR3 comprises 16 residues. From germline, CDR1 is MNHEY and CDR2 SMNVEV (reference sequence). This CDR3 reads CASTRHRDTKNTEAFF.

This sequence joins TRBV28 and TRBJ2-3; TCRdb names TRBD2, which stays unverified in the absence of DNA. Germline values: CDR1 MDHEN, CDR2 SYDVKM. The CDR3 runs 12 residues. CDR3 protein: CASSPPSDTQYF. The full variable domain, its missing parts supplied by reference TRBV28 and TRBJ2-3, is DVKVTQSSRYLVKRTGEKVFLECVQDMDHENMFWYRQDPGLGLRLIYFSYDVKMKEKGDIPEGYSVSREKKERFSLILESASTNQTSMYLCASSPPSDTQYFGPGTRLTVL.

This rearrangement joins TRBV5-1 to TRBJ2-3; the TCRdb call, TRBD1, lacks DNA for checking. Germline CDR1 SGHRS, CDR2 YFSETQ. This CDR3 has 13 amino acids. The CDR3 reads CASSQTGRDTQYF. The full variable domain, in which reference TRBV5-1 and TRBJ2-3 provide the parts outside the CDR3, is KAGVTQTPRYLIKTRGQQVTLSCSPISGHRSVSWYQQTPGQGLQFLFEYFSETQRNKGNFPGRFSGRQFSNSRSEMNVSTLELGDSALYLCASSQTGRDTQYFGPGTRLTVL.

The chain couples TRBV20-1 to TRBJ2-3; TCRdb reports TRBD2, a call that lacks DNA to check it against. The CDR3 consists of 14 residues. The germline gives CDR1 DFQATT, CDR2 SNEGSKA (reference sequence). The CDR3 loop is CSAPSGSYTDTQYF.

V gene TRBV4-1 combines with J gene TRBJ2-1; lacking DNA, the TRBD2 call made by TCRdb goes unchecked. This CDR3 is 16 amino acids long. Germline CDR1 and CDR2: MGHRA and YSYEKL. The CDR3: CASSQSPDSPGAEQFF.

The J gene is TRBJ2-7, the V gene TRBV12-3 or TRBV12-4; the D call from TCRdb, TRBD2, cannot be confirmed without DNA. The CDR3 is 14 amino acids. This chain's CDR3 is CASSPPGGHYEQYF.

The chain carries TRBV7-6 and TRBJ1-3; TCRdb selects TRBD1, and the lack of DNA leaves this call unchecked. Germline loops: CDR1 SGHVS, CDR2 FNYEAQ. The length of the CDR3 is 16 residues. CDR3: CASSLGQGVSGNTIYF.

The chain couples TRBV14 to TRBJ2-5; the TCRdb D gene call, TRBD2, has no DNA to confirm it. Germline CDR1 and CDR2: SGHDN and FVKESK. This CDR3 region has 17 residues. Here the CDR3 reads CASSPLSGLALAETQYF.

V usage is TRBV29-1 and J usage is TRBJ2-1; lacking DNA, the TRBD2 call made by TCRdb goes unchecked. The CDR3 loop spans 15 amino acids. Germline CDR1 and CDR2: SQVTM and ANQGSEA. The chain's CDR3 is CSVPIPSGTYNEQFF.

The chain recombines TRBV2 with TRBJ2-5; TCRdb's D call, TRBD1, is unchecked because there is no DNA. Germline values: CDR1 SNHLY, CDR2 FYNNEI. This CDR3 has 14 amino acids. The CDR3 loop reads CASSDSGLQETQYF.

The chain recombines TRBV3-1 with TRBJ1-1. Germline CDR1 LGHDT, CDR2 YNNKEL (reference sequence). The CDR3 sequence is 16 residues long. CDR3: CASSQDALTVNTEAFF.

The J gene is TRBJ1-4, the V gene TRBV27. CDR3 size: 14 residues. CDR1 and CDR2 (germline): MNHEY, SMNVEV (reference sequence). The chain's CDR3 is CASSVGTAEGKLFF.

The chain recombines TRBV11-2 with TRBJ1-5. From germline, CDR1 is SGHAT and CDR2 FQNNGV. The CDR3 is 13 amino acids. The CDR3 region is CASSLAGYRPQHF.

The rearrangement links TRBV4-2 to TRBJ1-1; TCRdb proposes TRBD1, but this gene call is untestable without DNA. Germline V gene sequence: CDR1 LGHNA, CDR2 YNFKEQ. The CDR3 is made up of 15 amino acids. The CDR3 is CASSTFKQGGTEAFF.

V is TRBV20-1 and J is TRBJ2-2; TCRdb lists TRBD2, though no DNA is available to test this call. CDR1 and CDR2 (germline): DFQATT, SNEGSKA (reference sequence). The CDR3 totals 17 residues. The CDR3 sequence is CSAKGLKSGSAPGELFF.

The V and J genes are TRBV12-3 or TRBV12-4 and TRBJ2-5; the TCRdb D gene call, TRBD1, has no DNA to confirm it. There are 16 residues in the CDR3. The CDR3 sequence: CASSSPGTDYQETQYF.

This chain joins TRBV5-5 and TRBJ2-2. Germline lookup yields CDR1 SGHKS and CDR2 YYEKEE (reference sequence). CDR3 length: 15 residues. The CDR3 sequence: CASSLAGGNTGELFF.

The CDR3 here is CSARGTQEGNTEAFF. This chain links TRBV29-1 with TRBJ1-1. The CDR3 is 15 amino acids. Germline CDR1 and CDR2: SQVTM and ANQGSEA.

The chain carries TRBV24-1 and TRBJ2-2; TCRdb's D call, TRBD1, is unchecked because there is no DNA. Germline CDR1 reads KGHDR; CDR2 reads SFDVKD. The CDR3 contains 16 residues. CDR3 sequence: CATSDPPAENTGELFF.

This chain joins TRBV5-1 and TRBJ1-2; absent DNA, TCRdb's TRBD1 call cannot be checked. Germline V lookup: CDR1 SGHRS, CDR2 YFSETQ. The length of the CDR3 is 15 residues. CDR3 amino acids: CASSLAPDSQDGYTF.

The rearrangement joins TRBV6-6 to TRBJ2-1; the TCRdb D gene call, TRBD1, has no DNA to confirm it. Germline V CDR1 and CDR2: MNHNY, SVGAGI (reference sequence). CDR3 length equals 14 residues. The CDR3 is CASQADRGYNEQFF.

This chain connects TRBV7-9 to TRBJ2-1; absent DNA, TCRdb's TRBD1 call cannot be checked. The CDR3 has 15 amino acids. Germline CDR1 reads SEHNR; CDR2 reads FQNEAQ (reference sequence). The CDR3 protein is CASSLVGVLGNEQFF.

This chain joins TRBV5-1 and TRBJ2-1; the TCRdb call, TRBD2, lacks DNA for checking. CDR1 is SGHRS, CDR2 YFSETQ, per germline. CDR3 length: 15 residues. The CDR3 sequence is CASSFGTSGSDEQFF.

V is TRBV5-6 and J is TRBJ2-2. CDR3 length equals 12 residues. Germline V gene sequence: CDR1 SGHDT, CDR2 YYEEEE. CDR3: CASSLQTGELFF.

The CDR3 here is CASSLSPGVMNTEAFF. The chain combines TRBV27 with TRBJ1-1. This CDR3 contains 16 residues. Germline values: CDR1 MNHEY, CDR2 SMNVEV (reference sequence).

The chain uses TRBV20-1 and TRBJ1-5; TCRdb returns TRBD1, unconfirmable since there is no DNA. The CDR3 contains 12 residues. Germline CDR1 and CDR2: DFQATT and SNEGSKA (reference sequence). Here the CDR3 reads CSALQGDQPQHF.

CDR3 protein: CASSSIAEPTGELFF. V usage is TRBV7-9 and J usage is TRBJ2-2. CDR3 length: 15 residues. Germline CDR1 SEHNR, CDR2 FQNEAQ (reference sequence).

The chain uses TRBV5-1 and TRBJ2-1; the TCRdb call, TRBD2, lacks DNA for checking. The CDR3 is 16 residues long. From germline, CDR1 is SGHRS and CDR2 YFSETQ. The chain's CDR3 is CASRGISGATYNEQFF. The whole variable domain, filled in from reference TRBV5-1 and TRBJ2-1, reads KAGVTQTPRYLIKTRGQQVTLSCSPISGHRSVSWYQQTPGQGLQFLFEYFSETQRNKGNFPGRFSGRQFSNSRSEMNVSTLELGDSALYLCASRGISGATYNEQFFGPGTRLTVL.